This T cell receptor (beta chain) was sequenced for a study of cytomegalovirus exposure and HLA in healthy donors. The overall study: T cells numbering around 180 million yielded some 100 million unique TCR beta sequences in an earlier analysis.

Germline CDR1 reads SGHRS; CDR2 reads YFSETQ. With 2 bases removed from V and 4 bases from J, the gap between germline ends came to 9 bases. The CDR3 contains 13 residues. PCR primers comprised 60 Vbeta and 13 Jbeta primers. Authors' analysis steps: There were around 78 million unique TCR beta chains by a later count, and around 10 million of them were shared. TCRdb keeps only in-frame clones here, not all; method: immunoSEQ multiplex PCR. V and J calls and clone size come straight from that table; D and trimming were deduced from the DNA. There are approximately 150,000 clones in the sample; 80% to 85% occur only once, and 2% to 2.5% lies in the top ten. General study findings and limits: Productive rates of about 87% or about 30% were seen for most TCR beta V segments in an earlier analysis.

This clone was picked up a small number of times. The antigen remains unidentified. V gene TRBV5-1 combines with J gene TRBJ2-5, with D possibly matching TRBD1 (6 bases). The origin of this receptor is a male donor in good health and CMV-seronegative. The sequenced sample was PBMCs. The CDR3 bases are TGCGCCAGCAGCTTCCCAGGGGTAGAGACCCAGTACTTC. Its translation is CASSFPGVETQYF.